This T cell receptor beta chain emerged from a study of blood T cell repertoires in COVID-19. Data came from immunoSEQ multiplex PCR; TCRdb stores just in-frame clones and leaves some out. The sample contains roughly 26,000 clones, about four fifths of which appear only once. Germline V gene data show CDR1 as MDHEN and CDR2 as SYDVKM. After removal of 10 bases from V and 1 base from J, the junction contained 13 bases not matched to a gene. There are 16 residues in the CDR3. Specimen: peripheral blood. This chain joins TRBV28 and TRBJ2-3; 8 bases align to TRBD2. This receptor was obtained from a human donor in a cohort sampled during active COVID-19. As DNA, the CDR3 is TGTGCCACCGATAGGGCTAGCGGGTCGGGCACAGATACGCAGTATTTT. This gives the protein CATDRASGSGTDTQYF.